These T cell receptor beta chains were read from a single sample in a study of cytomegalovirus exposure and HLA in healthy donors. The repertoire was sequenced with immunoSEQ multiplex PCR; TCRdb's copy has only in-frame clones and lacks some. Found here are 200,000 to 250,000 clones; the top ten clones hold around 1.1%. The sample was PBMCs. These receptors were taken from a girl aged 2 to 9 in good health and CMV-seropositive. The CDR3 runs from the conserved cysteine through the conserved F or W. The order of the fields is V gene, CDR3 length, CDR3 protein.

v_call: TRBV5-1; cdr3_length: 12; cdr3_aa: CASSLGADTQYF
v_call: TRBV19; cdr3_length: 18; cdr3_aa: CASSPGTGTGSGANVLTF
v_call: TRBV18; cdr3_length: 14; cdr3_aa: CASSPQRERDEQYF
v_call: TRBV28; cdr3_length: 14; cdr3_aa: CASRPGQEDQPQHF
v_call: TRBV1; cdr3_length: 17; cdr3_aa: CTSSPSSLSSGANVLTF
v_call: TRBV5-4; cdr3_length: 11; cdr3_aa: CASSNSNEQFF
v_call: TRBV5-1; cdr3_length: 17; cdr3_aa: CASSLVGTGGFTDTQYF
v_call: TRBV7-9; cdr3_length: 14; cdr3_aa: CASSLQGGADGYTF
v_call: TRBV29-1; cdr3_length: 14; cdr3_aa: CSVDGTRPGNEQFF
v_call: TRBV5-8; cdr3_length: 10; cdr3_aa: CANLGGTQYF
v_call: TRBV6-1; cdr3_length: 14; cdr3_aa: CAGAGGPATGELFF
v_call: TRBV5-6; cdr3_length: 14; cdr3_aa: CASSPATGNTEAFF
v_call: TRBV5-1; cdr3_length: 15; cdr3_aa: CASSVRLAGQETQYF
v_call: TRBV2; cdr3_length: 16; cdr3_aa: CASSAAAGVSLLEQYF
v_call: TRBV9; cdr3_length: 15; cdr3_aa: CASSVGVIGTDTQYF
v_call: TRBV7-2; cdr3_length: 19; cdr3_aa: CASSRGVGTGGARSYGYTF
v_call: TRBV19; cdr3_length: 15; cdr3_aa: CASSITMTGIDGYTF
v_call: TRBV9; cdr3_length: 15; cdr3_aa: CASSSGQGGYNEQFF
v_call: TRBV30; cdr3_length: 12; cdr3_aa: CAWSSLSGVAFF
v_call: TRBV27; cdr3_length: 14; cdr3_aa: CASSSPGQGYGYTF
v_call: TRBV27; cdr3_length: 15; cdr3_aa: CASSPLAGPYYEQYF
v_call: TRBV7-9; cdr3_length: 14; cdr3_aa: CASSPRESGNTIYF
v_call: TRBV28; cdr3_length: 16; cdr3_aa: CASSLYTSGYHGELFF
v_call: TRBV27; cdr3_length: 14; cdr3_aa: CASSLIQWGHEQFF
v_call: TRBV9; cdr3_length: 17; cdr3_aa: CASSPRTSGKGAGIQYF
v_call: TRBV7-9; cdr3_length: 15; cdr3_aa: CASSLPSGRAYEQYF
v_call: TRBV30; cdr3_length: 12; cdr3_aa: CAWSERGETQYF
v_call: TRBV18; cdr3_length: 12; cdr3_aa: CASSLRGEQAFF
v_call: TRBV9; cdr3_length: 16; cdr3_aa: CASSATSGLVSGELFF
v_call: TRBV29-1; cdr3_length: 14; cdr3_aa: CSASLAGGLSEQFF
v_call: TRBV10-3; cdr3_length: 15; cdr3_aa: CAISEFGEDNYGYTF
v_call: TRBV4-2; cdr3_length: 15; cdr3_aa: CASSQDQDRDYGYTF
v_call: TRBV29-1; cdr3_length: 10; cdr3_aa: CSVAGDTQYF
v_call: TRBV10-1; cdr3_length: 15; cdr3_aa: CASSETSGTYNEQFF
v_call: TRBV28; cdr3_length: 14; cdr3_aa: CASSPRQRRDTQYF
v_call: TRBV9; cdr3_length: 14; cdr3_aa: CASSPARADTEAFF
v_call: TRBV5-6; cdr3_length: 14; cdr3_aa: CASSLAWGPGGYTF
v_call: TRBV10-2; cdr3_length: 15; cdr3_aa: CASSEPGTSGYEQYF
v_call: TRBV5-8; cdr3_length: 17; cdr3_aa: CASSLLGGALISYEQYF
v_call: TRBV5-1; cdr3_length: 13; cdr3_aa: CASSLSGDYGYTF
v_call: TRBV7-3; cdr3_length: 14; cdr3_aa: CASSPTGSTDTQYF
v_call: TRBV5-1; cdr3_length: 14; cdr3_aa: CASRKQAMNTEAFF
v_call: TRBV23-1; cdr3_length: 24; cdr3_aa: CASSQYPHRGQVPSASGTGGELFF
v_call: TRBV28; cdr3_length: 16; cdr3_aa: CASSWVTSGRSNEQYF
v_call: TRBV6-5; cdr3_length: 15; cdr3_aa: CASSSGLLSAYEQYF
v_call: TRBV11-2; cdr3_length: 15; cdr3_aa: CASSLSRGRLETQYF
v_call: TRBV29-1; cdr3_length: 11; cdr3_aa: CSVVIAYEQYF
v_call: TRBV19; cdr3_length: 13; cdr3_aa: CASSNQGGTEAFF
v_call: TRBV6-5; cdr3_length: 16; cdr3_aa: CASSYASGLSYNEQFF
v_call: TRBV6-5; cdr3_length: 14; cdr3_aa: CASSHRPVYNEQFF
v_call: TRBV4-1; cdr3_length: 16; cdr3_aa: CASSQDGGVGNTEAFF
v_call: TRBV18; cdr3_length: 14; cdr3_aa: CASSPVGGQETQYF
v_call: TRBV6-5; cdr3_length: 15; cdr3_aa: CASSYGLAVTDTQYF